This T cell receptor (beta chain) originates from a study of vaccination and CD4 T cells after COVID-19. The overall study: Post-COVID samples were collected a median about 95 days following diagnosis, spanning 35 to 161. SARS-CoV-2, HCoV-NL63, HCoV-OC43 and HCoV-229E supplied the overlapping spike peptides used to stimulate cells.

The CDR3 length is 14 residues. Per the germline V gene, CDR1 is SEHNR and CDR2 is FQNEAQ (reference sequence). V shed 2 bases and J shed 1 base, with 8 bases lying between them. Concerning this clonotype: Its antigen remains unidentified.

Treatment given: approximately nine-day PBMC culture with coronavirus spike peptide pools or control peptides (ViraFEST assay). ViraFEST relied on peptide pools to expand antigen-specific T cells; the TCRs were sequenced afterward. An Oncomine TCR Beta short-read assay was used to sequence the DNA from cultured CD4+ T cells. One entry per CDR3 protein, called by TCRdb with MiXCR from the PCR reads. This sample has around 13,000 distinct CDR3 sequences; 75% to 85% occur once, and the top ten carry roughly 28%. The receptor was isolated from a human donor who had recovered from COVID-19. Sequenced input: CD4+ T cells from blood, cultured in vitro. The chain combines TRBV7-9 with TRBJ1-1; D is unclear. CDR3 sequence: CASSLTLANTEAFF. The CDR3 coding sequence is TGTGCCAGCAGCTTAACACTGGCGAACACTGAAGCTTTCTTT.